This TCR beta chain derives from a study of T cell responses to AZD1222 COVID-19 vaccine (dated by TCRdb to 2020 to 2022). General notes on the study: AZD1222 recipients whose second dose came at about 4 weeks and those whose second dose came at about 12 weeks were combined into one group, since spike-specific TCR depth and breadth did not differ between the two schedules. A total of 230 to 250 trial participants underwent TCR sequencing, of whom about 210 had received two doses of AZD1222 and 26 had received two doses of the MenACWY control vaccine. Trial participants were enrolled into age subgroups of 18-55, 56-69 and 70-plus years, which contained around 140, 26 and 57 TCR-sequenced participants, respectively. Paper-wide results and their limitations: No day 14 peak-response samples were available, so repertoires were characterized only after the peak T cell response. Reportedly, close to half of the unique spike-specific TCRs recognized epitopes lying outside the regions that are mutated in the B.1.351 and B.1.1.7 variants. After two AZD1222 doses, both the breadth and the depth of spike-specific TCRs were significantly higher than at day 0 and than in MenACWY recipients. The vaccine-associated CD4 TCRs covered the entire spike protein, and the dominant responses fell in regions 160-218 and 743-854. Conclusions about previously exposed vaccinees are limited, since just a handful of AZD1222 recipients were seropositive for SARS-CoV-2 at baseline. The 56-69-year group was small, and its depth increase did not reach significance, likely because of low power. Participants were mostly white British and included more females than males, and it was suggested by the authors that clonal diversity may have been underestimated.

The CDR3 regions of human TCRbeta chains were analyzed by immunosequencing. Under the source paper's analysis protocol: TCRs in the repertoires were compared against a reference library of SARS-CoV-2-specific TCRs that had been generated with the MIRA antigen-specificity platform. Breadth meant the fraction of unique TCRs that were SARS-CoV-2-associated, whereas depth meant the fraction of total T cells that were SARS-CoV-2-associated. Using the MIRA data, each spike-specific TCR was mapped to the spike region that the TCR reacts to and placed in a CD4 or CD8 class. Log10-transformed breadth and depth values were compared by one-way ANOVA with Sidak's multiple comparisons tests. This immuneACCESS table, as held by TCRdb, lists in-frame sequences with V and J called but not all clones. Of the missing ones, under half trace to an unresolved V gene in checked studies; the others have no known cause. The V and J calls and clone size are taken from that table; D and trimming were inferred from the DNA. The sample includes roughly 86,000 clones, with roughly nine tenths observed a single time. Roughly 32% of the sample belongs to the ten largest clones.

About this clone: There is no known antigen for this receptor. No much larger clone is present one base from it, and per-base qualities are unavailable.

CDR1 SGHRS and CDR2 YFSETQ are derived from the germline V gene. The CDR3 has 16 amino acids, counting the end cysteine and phenylalanine. CDR3 DNA is the only sequence kept; it has 48 bases, read in frame from the first base. Cut back by 3 bases and 0 bases, the V and J ends lie 15 bases apart. The meaning of the sample's time point label: baseline before first vaccination. Vaccinee samples were obtained from the UK trials COV001 and COV002, which included a single-blind randomized controlled phase 2/3 trial of AZD1222 (ChAdOx1 nCoV-19) in healthy adults. For TCRbeta chain sequencing, PBMC samples were collected from trial participants at day 0 and at day 28 after the second dose.

The V gene is TRBV5-1 and the J gene is TRBJ1-1; TRBD1 could be the D gene, as 5 bases match. The specimen comprised peripheral blood, sampled on day 0 of AZD1222 vaccination. The TCR was taken from an adult in good health. In nucleotides, the sequence is TGCGCCAGCAGCTCTATACTGGGACGTATGAACACTGAAGCTTTCTTT. It is translated as CASSSILGRMNTEAFF.